The rows below give T cell receptor beta chains drawn from one sample of a study of T cells in Graves' hyperthyroidism and ophthalmopathy. MiXCR was run by TCRdb on the multiplex PCR reads, yielding one entry per CDR3 protein. The sample lists 690,000 or so distinct CDR3 sequences, around 20% occurring once. The sample comprised blood. These receptors all stem from a woman aged 45-65 years with Graves' hyperthyroidism that later progressed to Graves' ophthalmopathy. CDR3s include the opening cysteine and the closing phenylalanine or tryptophan. D genes are given only for firm matches. Clone size is given for some rows only: seen once, a few or many times, or a class if the clone is expanded.

V gene	J gene	clone size	CDR3 length	D gene	CDR3 protein	CDR3 DNA
TRBV5-1	TRBJ1-2	few	13	NA	CASKEEGHYGYTF	TGCGCCAGCAAGGAGGAAGGACACTATGGCTACACCTTC
TRBV4-1	TRBJ1-4	NA	16	NA	CASSQDRPGSNEKLFF	TGCGCCAGCAGCCAAGATCGGCCGGGGTCTAATGAAAAACTGTTTTTT
TRBV2	TRBJ1-4	NA	14	NA	CASSDGVYQEKLFF	TGTGCCAGCAGTGATGGGGTTTATCAGGAAAAACTGTTTTTT
TRBV7-6	TRBJ2-1	NA	16	TRBD1	CASSLSPQGTMAEQFF	TGTGCCAGCAGCTTATCCCCACAGGGGACCATGGCTGAGCAGTTCTTC
TRBV7-9	TRBJ2-5	NA	13	NA	CASSLGGQETQNF	TGTGCCAGCAGCTTGGGGGGCCAAGAGACCCAGAACTTC
TRBV20-1	TRBJ2-1	many	14	TRBD2	CSAPSGGVGNEQFF	TGCAGTGCTCCGAGCGGGGGGGTAGGCAATGAGCAGTTCTTC
TRBV10-3	TRBJ1-1	many	16	NA	CAISESPRGARTEAFF	TGTGCCATCAGTGAGTCCCCGAGGGGGGCAAGGACTGAAGCTTTCTTT
TRBV25-1	TRBJ2-5	NA	13	TRBD1	CASTDRVWETQYF	TGTGCCAGCACCGACAGGGTGTGGGAGACCCAGTACTTC
TRBV20-1	TRBJ1-6	many	15	NA	CSARVRKAYNSPLHF	TGCAGTGCTAGAGTTAGGAAAGCCTATAATTCACCCCTCCACTTT
TRBV29-1	TRBJ1-5	few	17	NA	CSVVFPGPQYSNQPQHF	TGCAGCGTTGTTTTTCCGGGACCCCAATATAGCAATCAGCCCCAGCATTTT
TRBV6-2/TRBV6-3	TRBJ1-4	many	14	NA	CASSFLQGSEKLFF	TGTGCCAGCAGTTTTCTTCAGGGGAGTGAAAAACTGTTTTTT
TRBV6-1	TRBJ2-5	many	15	TRBD2	CATRVLAGAQETQYF	TGTGCCACCCGAGTTTTAGCGGGGGCCCAAGAGACCCAGTACTTC
TRBV5-1	TRBJ2-5	many	16	TRBD2	CASSTQLAGNQETQYF	TGCGCCAGCAGCACCCAACTAGCGGGGAACCAAGAGACCCAGTACTTC
TRBV10-2	TRBJ1-5	NA	14	NA	CASSDTPDNQPQHF	TGCGCCAGCAGTGATACTCCGGATAATCAGCCCCAGCATTTT
TRBV2	TRBJ1-2	many	16	TRBD1	CASSYRGQGQIPGYTF	TGTGCCAGCAGCTACAGGGGACAGGGGCAGATACCTGGCTACACCTTC
TRBV20-1	TRBJ2-7	many	12	NA	CSLRDIPYEQYF	TGCAGTTTACGGGACATACCCTACGAGCAGTACTTC
TRBV2	TRBJ1-5	many	14	NA	CAIADTNSNQPQHF	TGTGCCATCGCGGACACAAATAGCAATCAGCCCCAGCATTTT
TRBV2	TRBJ2-7	many	15	NA	CASSEALLGTYEQYF	TGTGCCAGCAGTGAAGCGCTTTTAGGGACCTACGAGCAGTACTTC
TRBV6-5	TRBJ2-7	many	15	NA	CASSYSSAQADEQYF	TGTGCCAGCAGTTACAGTTCGGCGCAGGCCGACGAGCAGTACTTC
TRBV11-2	TRBJ2-7	many	15	NA	CASSEGVRGAYEQYF	TGTGCCAGCAGCGAGGGGGTCAGGGGAGCCTACGAGCAGTACTTC
TRBV7-9	TRBJ2-7	NA	16	NA	CASTPVSEPGAYEQYF	TGTGCCAGCACCCCTGTAAGTGAACCGGGAGCCTACGAGCAGTACTTC
TRBV20-1	TRBJ1-1	few	11	NA	CSARSGLEAFF	TGCAGTGCTAGAAGTGGTCTTGAAGCTTTCTTT
TRBV6-2/TRBV6-3	TRBJ1-6	NA	13	NA	CASWTVSNSPLHF	TGTGCCAGTTGGACAGTTTCGAATTCACCCCTCCACTTT
TRBV6-1	TRBJ2-3	many	16	TRBD2	CASSRLAGGYSDTQYF	TGTGCCAGCAGTAGACTAGCGGGGGGATATTCAGATACGCAGTATTTT
TRBV11-1	TRBJ2-1	many	16	TRBD2	CASSEGTSGVYNEQFF	TGTGCCAGCAGCGAAGGGACTAGCGGGGTCTACAATGAGCAGTTCTTC
TRBV7-2	TRBJ1-1	few	15	NA	CASSYRAGFYAEAFF	TGTGCCAGCAGTTACCGAGCAGGGTTCTACGCTGAAGCTTTCTTT
TRBV19	TRBJ2-1	few	16	NA	CASSILGQVSYNEQFF	TGTGCCAGTAGTATATTGGGGCAGGTCTCCTACAATGAGCAGTTCTTC
TRBV6-5	TRBJ2-1	few	16	NA	CASSYSIQLKGGEQFF	TGTGCCAGCAGTTACTCCATCCAATTGAAGGGGGGTGAGCAGTTCTTC
TRBV24-1	TRBJ1-2	few	17	NA	CATSDSRSGLANYGYTF	TGTGCCACCAGTGATTCACGATCAGGTCTAGCTAACTATGGCTACACCTTC
TRBV5-6	TRBJ2-1	NA	17	TRBD1	CASRSIIPGQGYNEQFF	TGTGCCAGCAGGTCGATAATACCGGGACAGGGCTACAATGAGCAGTTCTTC
TRBV20-1	TRBJ1-1	many	13	TRBD1	CSAPDRGNTEAFF	TGCAGTGCTCCGGACAGGGGGAACACTGAAGCTTTCTTT
TRBV7-9	TRBJ2-3	few	15	NA	CASSDRAAVADTQYF	TGTGCCAGCAGCGATCGGGCCGCCGTCGCAGATACGCAGTATTTT
TRBV9	TRBJ1-1	NA	14	NA	CASSVLVGGTEAFF	TGTGCCAGCAGCGTTTTGGTAGGAGGGACTGAAGCTTTCTTT
TRBV27	TRBJ2-5	NA	12	TRBD2	CASSSRSGGRYF	TGTGCCAGCAGTTCCCGGAGCGGGGGCCGCTACTTC
TRBV19	TRBJ1-1	NA	13	NA	CASSIYSYTEAFF	TGTGCCAGTAGTATATACAGCTACACTGAAGCTTTCTTT
TRBV3-1	TRBJ2-1	NA	17	TRBD2	CASSLTYRDYGNNEQFF	TGTGCCAGCAGCCTGACCTACCGGGACTACGGTAACAATGAGCAGTTCTTC
TRBV12-3/TRBV12-4	TRBJ2-3	few	19	TRBD2	CASTGGRGRFERGGDTQYF	TGTGCCAGCACTGGGGGCAGGGGAAGGTTCGAGCGGGGGGGAGATACGCAGTATTTT
TRBV20-1	TRBJ1-2	few	14	TRBD1	CSAESGQGGDGYTF	TGCAGTGCCGAATCCGGACAGGGGGGGGATGGCTACACCTTC
TRBV6-1	TRBJ2-2	few	15	TRBD2	CASSPPGLAGRKLFF	TGTGCCAGCAGCCCTCCGGGACTAGCGGGGAGGAAGCTGTTTTTT
TRBV6-1	TRBJ2-2	many	19	TRBD1	CASSSIRDRAPGGTGELFF	TGTGCCAGCAGTTCGATCCGGGACAGGGCCCCAGGCGGCACCGGGGAGCTGTTTTTT
TRBV3-1	TRBJ2-7	many	16	NA	CASSQELRTFRDEQYF	TGTGCCAGCAGCCAAGAGCTTCGCACATTCAGGGATGAGCAGTACTTC
TRBV12-5	TRBJ1-2	NA	15	NA	CASGLVPGQSYGYTF	TGTGCTAGTGGTTTGGTACCAGGACAGAGCTATGGCTACACCTTC
TRBV27	TRBJ1-4	many	14	NA	CASSPRVKGEKLFF	TGTGCCAGCAGTCCACGGGTGAAGGGTGAAAAACTGTTTTTT
TRBV9	TRBJ1-5	many	15	TRBD1	CASSGTGAEGQPQHF	TGTGCCAGCAGCGGGACAGGGGCGGAAGGCCAGCCCCAGCATTTT
TRBV30	TRBJ1-1	many	13	NA	CAWSVRTRAEAFF	TGTGCCTGGAGTGTACGGACGAGGGCTGAAGCTTTCTTT
TRBV13	TRBJ2-2	many	13	NA	CASSLAEDGELFF	TGTGCCAGCAGCTTAGCTGAGGACGGGGAGCTGTTTTTT
TRBV5-4	TRBJ1-2	few	15	TRBD1	CASSPPLQGSYGYTF	TGTGCCAGCAGCCCCCCCCTACAGGGGAGCTATGGCTACACCTTC
TRBV3-1	TRBJ2-2	NA	14	NA	CASSQERRTGELFF	TGTGCCAGCAGCCAAGAGCGGCGCACCGGGGAGCTGTTTTTT